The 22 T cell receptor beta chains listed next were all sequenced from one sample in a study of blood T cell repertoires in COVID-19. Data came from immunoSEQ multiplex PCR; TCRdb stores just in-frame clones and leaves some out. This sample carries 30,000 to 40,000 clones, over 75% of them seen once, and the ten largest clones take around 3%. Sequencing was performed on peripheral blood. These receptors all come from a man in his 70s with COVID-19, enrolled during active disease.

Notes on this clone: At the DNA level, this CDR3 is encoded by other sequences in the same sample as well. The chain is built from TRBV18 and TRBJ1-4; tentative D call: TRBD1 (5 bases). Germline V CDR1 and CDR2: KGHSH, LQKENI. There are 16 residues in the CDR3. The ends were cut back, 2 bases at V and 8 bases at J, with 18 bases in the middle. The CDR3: CASSPSVPRVGEKLFF. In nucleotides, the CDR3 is TGTGCCAGCTCACCATCGGTCCCCAGGGTAGGGGAAAAACTGTTTTTT.

The CDR3 DNA sequence: TGTGCCAGCAGTTACGGGGCAGACTATGGCTACACCTTC. Amino acids: CASSYGADYGYTF. The chain employs TRBV6-5 and TRBJ1-2, with a possible D match to TRBD1 (5 bases). The CDR3 runs 13 residues. Germline CDR1 and CDR2: MNHEY and SVGAGI. With 2 bases removed from V and 3 bases from J, the gap between germline ends came to 7 bases.

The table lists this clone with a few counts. The CDR3 sequence is CAWSTLASNQPQHF. The CDR3 nucleotides read TGTGCCTGGAGTACGTTGGCCAGCAATCAGCCCCAGCATTTT. The chain couples TRBV30 to TRBJ1-5; no clear D. V lost 2 bases to trimming and J lost 1 base, with 9 bases between them. Germline V lookup: CDR1 GTSNPN, CDR2 SVGIG (reference sequence). This CDR3 comprises 14 residues. The full variable domain, rest sourced from reference TRBV30 and TRBJ1-5, is SQTIHQWPATLVQPVGSPLSLECTVEGTSNPNLYWYRQAAGRGLQLLFYSVGIGQISSEVPQNLSASRPQDRQFILSSKKLLLSDSGFYLCAWSTLASNQPQHFGDGTRLSIL.

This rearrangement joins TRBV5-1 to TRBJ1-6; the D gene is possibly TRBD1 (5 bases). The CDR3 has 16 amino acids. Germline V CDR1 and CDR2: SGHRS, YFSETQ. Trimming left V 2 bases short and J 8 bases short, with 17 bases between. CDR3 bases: TGCGCCAGCAGCTTTCAGGGCGGGATGAGTGATTCACCCCTCCACTTT. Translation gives CASSFQGGMSDSPLHF. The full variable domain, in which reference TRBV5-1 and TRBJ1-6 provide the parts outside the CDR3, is KAGVTQTPRYLIKTRGQQVTLSCSPISGHRSVSWYQQTPGQGLQFLFEYFSETQRNKGNFPGRFSGRQFSNSRSEMNVSTLELGDSALYLCASSFQGGMSDSPLHFGNGTRLTVT.

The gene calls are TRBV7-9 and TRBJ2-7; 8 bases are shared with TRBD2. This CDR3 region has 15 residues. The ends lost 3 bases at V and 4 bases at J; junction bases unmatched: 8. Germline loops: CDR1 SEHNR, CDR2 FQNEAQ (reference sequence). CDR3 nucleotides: TGTGCCAGCAGCTTGGTCCTAGCGGGTAATTACGAGCAGTACTTC. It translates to CASSLVLAGNYEQYF.

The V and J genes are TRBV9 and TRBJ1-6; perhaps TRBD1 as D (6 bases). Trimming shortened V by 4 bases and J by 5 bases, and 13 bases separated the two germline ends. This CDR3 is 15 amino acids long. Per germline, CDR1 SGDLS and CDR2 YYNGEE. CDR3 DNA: TGTGCCAGCAGCCCCCAGACAGGCCATAATTCACCCCTCCACTTT. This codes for CASSPQTGHNSPLHF. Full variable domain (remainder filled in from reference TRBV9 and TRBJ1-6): DSGVTQTPKHLITATGQRVTLRCSPRSGDLSVYWYQQSLDQGLQFLIQYYNGEERAKGNILERFSAQQFPDLHSELNLSSLELGDSALYFCASSPQTGHNSPLHFGNGTRLTVT.

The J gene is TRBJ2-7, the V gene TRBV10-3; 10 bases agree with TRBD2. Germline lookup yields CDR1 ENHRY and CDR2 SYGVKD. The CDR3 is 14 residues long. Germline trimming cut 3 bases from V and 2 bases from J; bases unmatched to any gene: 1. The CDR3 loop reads CAISDTSGAYEQYF. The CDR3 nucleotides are TGTGCCATCAGTGATACTAGCGGGGCCTACGAGCAGTACTTC.

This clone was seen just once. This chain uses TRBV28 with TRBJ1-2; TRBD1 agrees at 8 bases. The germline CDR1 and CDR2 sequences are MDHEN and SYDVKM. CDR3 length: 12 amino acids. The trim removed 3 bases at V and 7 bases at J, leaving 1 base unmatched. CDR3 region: CASSLTGVGYTF. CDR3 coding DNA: TGTGCCAGCAGTTTGACAGGGGTTGGCTACACCTTC.

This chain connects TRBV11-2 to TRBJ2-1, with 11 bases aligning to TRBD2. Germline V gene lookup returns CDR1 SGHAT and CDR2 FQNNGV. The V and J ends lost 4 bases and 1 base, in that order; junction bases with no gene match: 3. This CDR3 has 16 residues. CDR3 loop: CASSYRLAGSYNEQFF. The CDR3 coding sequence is TGTGCCAGCAGCTACAGACTAGCGGGGTCCTACAATGAGCAGTTCTTC.

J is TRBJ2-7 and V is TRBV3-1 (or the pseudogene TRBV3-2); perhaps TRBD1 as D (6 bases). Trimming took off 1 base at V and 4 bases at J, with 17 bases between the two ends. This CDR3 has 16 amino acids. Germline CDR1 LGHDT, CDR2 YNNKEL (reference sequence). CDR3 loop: CASSQGQGNFPYEQYF. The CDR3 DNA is TGTGCCAGCAGCCAAGGCCAGGGGAATTTTCCTTACGAGCAGTACTTC.

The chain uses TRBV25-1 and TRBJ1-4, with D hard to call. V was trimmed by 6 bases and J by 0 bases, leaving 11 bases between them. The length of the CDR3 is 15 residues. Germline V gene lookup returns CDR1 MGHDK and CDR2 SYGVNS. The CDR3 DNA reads TGTGCCAGCAGCCACGTGACAACAACTAATGAAAAACTGTTTTTT. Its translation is CASSHVTTTNEKLFF.

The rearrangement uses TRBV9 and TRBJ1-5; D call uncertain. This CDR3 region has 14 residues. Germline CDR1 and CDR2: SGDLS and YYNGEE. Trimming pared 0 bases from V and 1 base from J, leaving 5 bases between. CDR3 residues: CASSVDGSNQPQHF. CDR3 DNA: TGTGCCAGCAGCGTAGACGGGAGCAATCAGCCCCAGCATTTT.

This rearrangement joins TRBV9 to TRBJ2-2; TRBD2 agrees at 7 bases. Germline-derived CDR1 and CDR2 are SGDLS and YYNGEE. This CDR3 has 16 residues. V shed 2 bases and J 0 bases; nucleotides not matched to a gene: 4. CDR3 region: CASSVSGLTNTGELFF. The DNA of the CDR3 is TGTGCCAGCAGCGTTAGCGGGCTGACGAACACCGGGGAGCTGTTTTTT.

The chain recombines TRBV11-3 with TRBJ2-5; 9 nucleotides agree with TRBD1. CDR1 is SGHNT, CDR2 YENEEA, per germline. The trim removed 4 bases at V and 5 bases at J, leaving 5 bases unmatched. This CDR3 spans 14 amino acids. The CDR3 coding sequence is TGTGCCAGCAGCTCCACAGGGGGCGCCGAGACCCAGTACTTC. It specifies CASSSTGGAETQYF. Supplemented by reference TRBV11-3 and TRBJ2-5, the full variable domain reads EAGVVQSPRYKIIEKKQPVAFWCNPISGHNTLYWYLQNLGQGPELLIRYENEEAVDDSQLPKDRFSAERLKGVDSTLKIQPAELGDSAVYLCASSSTGGAETQYFGPGTRLLVL.

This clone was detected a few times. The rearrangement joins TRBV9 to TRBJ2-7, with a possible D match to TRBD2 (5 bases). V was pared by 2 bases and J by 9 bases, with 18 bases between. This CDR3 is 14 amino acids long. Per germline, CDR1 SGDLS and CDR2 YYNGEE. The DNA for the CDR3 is TGTGCCAGCAGCGTGTCAGGTTCGGGGTTGATGCAGTACTTC. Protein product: CASSVSGSGLMQYF.

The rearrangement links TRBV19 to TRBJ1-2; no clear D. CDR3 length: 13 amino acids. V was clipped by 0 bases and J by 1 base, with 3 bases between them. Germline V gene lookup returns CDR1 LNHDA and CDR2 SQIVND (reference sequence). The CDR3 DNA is TGTGCCAGTAGTATAGACGGTAACTATGGCTACACCTTC. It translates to CASSIDGNYGYTF.

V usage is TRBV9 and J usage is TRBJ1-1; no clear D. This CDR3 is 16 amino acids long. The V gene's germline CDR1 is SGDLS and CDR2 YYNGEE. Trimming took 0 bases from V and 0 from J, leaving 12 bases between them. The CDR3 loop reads CASSVVSGSMNTEAFF. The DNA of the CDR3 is TGTGCCAGCAGCGTAGTGTCAGGTTCCATGAACACTGAAGCTTTCTTT.

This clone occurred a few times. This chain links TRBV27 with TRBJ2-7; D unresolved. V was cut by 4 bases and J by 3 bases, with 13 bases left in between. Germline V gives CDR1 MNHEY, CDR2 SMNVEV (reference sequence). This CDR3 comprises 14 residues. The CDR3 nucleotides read TGTGCCAGCAGTTCTGGTTACTACCTCTACGAGCAGTACTTC. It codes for CASSSGYYLYEQYF.

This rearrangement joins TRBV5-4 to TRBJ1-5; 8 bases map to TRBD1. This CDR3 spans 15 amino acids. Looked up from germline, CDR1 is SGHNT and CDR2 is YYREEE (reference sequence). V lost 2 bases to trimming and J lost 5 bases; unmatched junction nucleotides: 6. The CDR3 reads CASSFGQGRDQPQHF. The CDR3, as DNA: TGTGCCAGCAGCTTCGGACAGGGTCGGGATCAGCCCCAGCATTTT.

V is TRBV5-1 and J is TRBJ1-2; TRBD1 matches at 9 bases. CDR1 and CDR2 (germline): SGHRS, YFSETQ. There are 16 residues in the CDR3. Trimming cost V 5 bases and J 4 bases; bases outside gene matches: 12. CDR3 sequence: CASRGQGIEAAYGYTF. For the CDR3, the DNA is TGCGCCAGCAGAGGACAGGGGATAGAAGCGGCCTATGGCTACACCTTC.

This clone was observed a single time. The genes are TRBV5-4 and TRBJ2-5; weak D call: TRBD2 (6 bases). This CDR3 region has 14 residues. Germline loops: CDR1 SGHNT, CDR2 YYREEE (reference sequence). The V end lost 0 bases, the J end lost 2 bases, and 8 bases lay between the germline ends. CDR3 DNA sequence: TGTGCCAGCAGCTTGGGCGGGACGCAAGAGACCCAGTACTTC. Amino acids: CASSLGGTQETQYF.

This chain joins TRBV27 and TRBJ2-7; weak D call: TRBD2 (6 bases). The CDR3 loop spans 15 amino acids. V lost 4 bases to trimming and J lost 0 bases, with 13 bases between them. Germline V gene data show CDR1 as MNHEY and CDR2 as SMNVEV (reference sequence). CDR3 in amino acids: CASSSFLADSYEQYF. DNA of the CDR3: TGTGCCAGCAGTTCGTTTTTAGCGGACTCCTACGAGCAGTACTTC.